This T cell receptor beta chain was obtained from a study of blood T cell repertoires in COVID-19. Across the whole study: There were acute and convalescent COVID-19 samples, and they came from the United States, Italy and Spain. Nucleic acid was either cDNA or gDNA, and it came from T cells, B-cell-depleted T cells, or PBMCs.

As handled by the study authors: Cell counts per sample came from amplifying reference gene primers. Produced via immunoSEQ multiplex PCR; TCRdb's table is partial and in-frame only. V and J calls and clone size are copied from that table; D and trimming were computed from the DNA. The table lists 300,000 to 350,000 clones, about 89% of them singletons. In Seattle, patients joined the study during active infection and were tracked longitudinally. The TCR originated in a woman between 50 and 59 years old with COVID-19, enrolled during active disease. Specimen: peripheral blood.

For the CDR3, the DNA is TGTGCCAGCAGCTCCGGACTAGCGGGAGGGCCCTCCTACGAGCAGTACTTC. Translated, it gives CASSSGLAGGPSYEQYF. The chain uses TRBV7-8 and TRBJ2-7, with TRBD2 matching 15 bases. The CDR3 runs to 17 residues. Germline V gives CDR1 SGHVS, CDR2 FQNEAQ. V shed 4 bases, J shed 0 bases, and the junction held 4 bases outside the gene matches.